These 27 T cell receptor beta chains originate from one sample sequenced in a study of regulatory T cells in long-lasting Graves disease. As to time point: newly diagnosed GD, antithyroid drugs for less than 3 months. RNA isolated from PBMCs was used to make the TCR library. In building TCR beta libraries, iRepertoire HTBI primers were used together with Arm-PCR of CDR3 regions. TCRdb recomputed calls from the multiplex PCR reads with MiXCR, one row per CDR3 protein. In the table there are 580,000 or so distinct CDR3 sequences, roughly a sixth of which are singletons. This sample also appeared in a second study, on T cells in Graves' hyperthyroidism and ophthalmopathy.

This material consisted of peripheral blood mononuclear cells (PBMCs), taken at new diagnosis, from a patient treated with antithyroid drugs. The receptors were gathered from a man between 18 and 29 years old with Graves disease.

This clonotype has ten or more counts. The V gene is TRBV5-6, the J gene TRBJ2-5; tentatively, D is TRBD2 (7 bases). Germline V gene sequence: CDR1 SGHDT, CDR2 YYEEEE. The CDR3 is 16 amino acids. V was clipped by 3 bases and J by 4 bases, with 19 bases between them. The DNA for the CDR3 is TGTGCCAGCAGCTCCGGGACACGGGAGGTAGGAGAGACCCAGTACTTC. Translated, it gives CASSSGTREVGETQYF.

The chain is built from TRBV28 and TRBJ2-3, with 7 positions matching TRBD2. Looked up from germline, CDR1 is MDHEN and CDR2 is SYDVKM. The V gene end was trimmed by 2 bases and the J gene end by 4 bases; junction bases not matched to a gene: 12. CDR3 length: 17 amino acids. CDR3 DNA: TGTGCCAGCAGTTTAGTCGTTTCTAGCGGTGTTTCAGATACGCAGTATTTT. This translates into CASSLVVSSGVSDTQYF. Based on the CDR3 plus reference TRBV28 and TRBJ2-3, the full variable domain is DVKVTQSSRYLVKRTGEKVFLECVQDMDHENMFWYRQDPGLGLRLIYFSYDVKMKEKGDIPEGYSVSREKKERFSLILESASTNQTSMYLCASSLVVSSGVSDTQYFGPGTRLTVL.

This clonotype was detected many times. The junction does not match germline at one end; this may be a read error. CDR3 in amino acids: CASREFRETQYF. The CDR3, as DNA: TGCGCCAGCAGGGAGTTCCGCGAGACCCAGTACTTC. J is TRBJ2-5 and V is TRBV10-2; D is unclear. The CDR3 is 12 amino acids. CDR1 is WSHSY and CDR2 is SAAADI in the germline V gene.

The CDR3: CASSAPPGGNYGYTF. DNA for the CDR3: TGTGCCAGCAGCGCTCCCCCCGGGGGTAACTATGGCTACACCTTC. This chain uses TRBV9 with TRBJ1-2; maybe TRBD1 (5 bases). The germline gives CDR1 SGDLS, CDR2 YYNGEE. The CDR3 is made up of 15 amino acids. Trimming removed 3 bases at V and 1 base at J, with 13 bases between. Using reference TRBV9 and TRBJ1-2 for the parts outside the CDR3, the full variable domain is DSGVTQTPKHLITATGQRVTLRCSPRSGDLSVYWYQQSLDQGLQFLIQYYNGEERAKGNILERFSAQQFPDLHSELNLSSLELGDSALYFCASSAPPGGNYGYTFGSGTRLTVV.

A few counts support this clonotype. The chain employs TRBV3-1 and TRBJ2-3; 12 bases line up with TRBD1. Germline-derived CDR1 and CDR2 are LGHDT and YNNKEL (reference sequence). The CDR3 is 19 amino acids. Trimming removed 2 bases from V and 2 bases from J; junction bases left unmatched: 11. The CDR3 coding sequence is TGTGCCAGCAGCCAATCCGGGACAGGGGGCCAACCCCCCACAGATACGCAGTATTTT. This translates into CASSQSGTGGQPPTDTQYF.

This CDR3 reads CSARDNRGRVPNYGYTF. Written as DNA, the CDR3 is TGCAGTGCTAGAGATAACAGGGGGCGAGTGCCTAACTATGGCTACACCTTC. The chain recombines TRBV20-1 with TRBJ1-2, with 9 bases that match TRBD1. The CDR3 extends over 17 amino acids. Trimming cost V 0 bases and J 0 bases; bases outside gene matches: 8. Germline V lookup: CDR1 DFQATT, CDR2 SNEGSKA (reference sequence).

The table lists this clonotype with many counts. The rearrangement links TRBV11-1 to TRBJ2-1; 11 positions agree with TRBD1. The CDR3 is made up of 16 amino acids. Germline-derived CDR1 and CDR2 are SGHAT and FQDESV (reference sequence). V lost 2 bases and J lost 9; bases outside the gene matches: 9. The CDR3 sequence: CASSLFRDRGVGEQFF. DNA for the CDR3: TGTGCCAGCAGCTTATTCCGGGACAGGGGGGTCGGTGAGCAGTTCTTC.

J is TRBJ1-2 and V is TRBV27; 8 positions agree with TRBD1. Germline CDR1 reads MNHEY; CDR2 reads SMNVEV (reference sequence). J was trimmed by 4 bases and V by 5 bases; bases with no gene match: 6. The CDR3 totals 14 residues. CDR3 in DNA: TGTGCCAGCAGTATAGGACAGGGACCCTATGGCTACACCTTC. The encoded protein is CASSIGQGPYGYTF.

This clonotype has a handful of counts. V usage is TRBV28 and J usage is TRBJ2-7; TRBD1 might be the D (5 bases). The length of the CDR3 is 15 residues. Germline CDR1 and CDR2: MDHEN and SYDVKM. V was cut by 3 bases and J by 6 bases, with 18 bases left in between. This chain's CDR3 is CASSFQAGKNSEQYF. The CDR3, as DNA: TGTGCCAGCAGTTTCCAGGCAGGGAAAAATTCCGAGCAGTACTTC.

This clonotype showed up many times. V gene TRBV20-1 combines with J gene TRBJ1-5; D is unclear. The ends were cut back, 3 bases at V and 5 bases at J, with 11 bases in the middle. CDR3 size: 13 residues. Germline V gives CDR1 DFQATT, CDR2 SNEGSKA (reference sequence). CDR3 loop: CSARRQMDQPQHF. CDR3 bases: TGCAGTGCTAGGAGGCAGATGGATCAGCCCCAGCATTTT.

This clonotype was counted ten times or more. The chain recombines TRBV12-3 or TRBV12-4 with TRBJ2-5; TRBD1 matches 11 bases. With V trimmed by 5 bases and J by 3 bases, 14 bases remained unmatched. This CDR3 spans 18 amino acids. The CDR3 loop is CASSPRNPRDRGEETQYF. CDR3 nucleotide sequence: TGTGCCAGCAGTCCGAGAAACCCCCGGGACAGGGGGGAAGAGACCCAGTACTTC.

In this sample, this clonotype turned up many times. The chain combines TRBV13 with TRBJ2-3; D may be TRBD1 (7 bases). Deletions cut 4 bases from V and 0 bases from J, with 20 bases between. The CDR3 has 18 residues. The germline gives CDR1 PRHDT, CDR2 FYEKMQ (reference sequence). The CDR3 DNA reads TGTGCCAGCAGCTACCCCAGGGGGGTTCACCCTAGCACAGATACGCAGTATTTT. It translates to CASSYPRGVHPSTDTQYF.

This clonotype was counted at least ten times. This chain uses TRBV7-2 with TRBJ2-1; tentatively, D is TRBD1 or TRBD2 (6 bases each). CDR1 and CDR2 (germline): SGHTA, FQGNSA. V was cut by 1 base and J by 9 bases, with 16 bases left in between. This CDR3 spans 15 amino acids. The CDR3 is CASSLVGGQPSEQFF. As DNA, the CDR3 is TGTGCCAGCAGCTTAGTGGGGGGCCAGCCCTCTGAGCAGTTCTTC.

The genes are TRBV6-1 and TRBJ2-2, with 13 bases identical to TRBD2. The CDR3 has 16 amino acids. From germline, CDR1 is MNHNS and CDR2 SASEGT. V gave up 6 bases and J gave up 6 bases; unmatched junction bases: 7. The CDR3 is CASRGLAGTRAGELFF. As DNA, the CDR3 is TGTGCCAGCAGGGGACTAGCGGGAACTAGGGCCGGGGAGCTGTTTTTT.

This clonotype was observed at least ten times. The chain is built from TRBV5-1 and TRBJ2-7; 7 nucleotides agree with TRBD1. Per germline, CDR1 SGHRS and CDR2 YFSETQ. The junction had 8 bases not matched to a gene; V was cut back by 3 bases and J by 2 bases. This CDR3 is 15 amino acids long. This CDR3 is CASSSGGTATYEQYF. The CDR3 DNA follows: TGCGCCAGCAGCTCCGGTGGGACAGCAACCTACGAGCAGTACTTC.

As for this clonotype: Just one base apart from a much larger clone, this may be a read error. The rearrangement links TRBV11-3 to TRBJ2-1; the D gene is possibly TRBD2 (7 bases). This CDR3 spans 16 amino acids. Germline CDR1 SGHNT, CDR2 YENEEA. CDR3 in DNA: TGTGCCGGCAGCCTCGGGACTACCCTCAGGGGCGATGAGCAGTTCTTC. Translated: CAGSLGTTLRGDEQFF.

The chain is built from TRBV5-5 and TRBJ2-3; the match to TRBD2 covers 8 bases. V trimming: 0 bases; J trimming: 0 bases; junction bases outside the gene matches: 6. This CDR3 is 17 amino acids long. Germline values: CDR1 SGHKS, CDR2 YYEKEE (reference sequence). The CDR3 DNA is TGTGCCAGCAGCTTGGGGTTAGCGGGAATGAGCACAGATACGCAGTATTTT. As protein: CASSLGLAGMSTDTQYF.

This clonotype was recorded a few times. The V call is TRBV20-1, the J call TRBJ1-2; possibly TRBD1 for D (6 bases). This CDR3 is built from 14 residues. Germline-derived CDR1 and CDR2 are DFQATT and SNEGSKA (reference sequence). The germline V and J ends were trimmed by 1 base and 7 bases, with 16 bases remaining between them. In DNA, the CDR3 is TGCAGTGCTAGAGCCCAGACAGGCGGTGGTGGCTACACCTTC. The encoded protein is CSARAQTGGGGYTF.

This clonotype was found a few times. The J gene is TRBJ2-2, the V gene TRBV15; no firm D call. Germline values: CDR1 LNHNV, CDR2 YYDKDF (reference sequence). This CDR3 is 15 amino acids long. V was clipped by 4 bases and J by 3 bases, with 12 bases between them. The CDR3 reads CATSTARLDTGELFF. The CDR3 DNA follows: TGTGCCACCAGCACGGCCCGGCTGGACACCGGGGAGCTGTTTTTT.

J is TRBJ2-2 and V is TRBV19, with a possible D match to TRBD1 (6 bases). The CDR3 runs to 11 residues. Between the trimmed V and J ends, which lost 8 bases and 6 bases, there was a span of 7 bases. Germline loops: CDR1 LNHDA, CDR2 SQIVND (reference sequence). The CDR3 nucleotides read TGTGCCAGTGCAGGGGCCGGGGAGCTGTTTTTT. This encodes CASAGAGELFF. The full variable domain, in which reference TRBV19 and TRBJ2-2 provide the parts outside the CDR3, is DGGITQSPKYLFRKEGQNVTLSCEQNLNHDAMYWYRQDPGQGLRLIYYSQIVNDFQKGDIAEGYSVSREKKESFPLTVTSAQKNPTAFYLCASAGAGELFFGEGSRLTVL.

The table lists this clonotype with a few counts. This chain uses TRBV11-2 with TRBJ2-1; 11 bases are a match to TRBD2. CDR1 is SGHAT and CDR2 is FQNNGV in the germline V gene. Unmatched junction bases numbered 8, after V lost 3 bases and J lost 7 bases. The CDR3 runs 16 residues. CDR3 protein: CASSFLAGGGVNEQFF. In nucleotides, the CDR3 is TGTGCCAGCAGCTTCTTAGCGGGAGGGGGTGTGAATGAGCAGTTCTTC. The full variable domain, in which reference TRBV11-2 and TRBJ2-1 provide the parts outside the CDR3, is EAGVAQSPRYKIIEKRQSVAFWCNPISGHATLYWYQQILGQGPKLLIQFQNNGVVDDSQLPKDRFSAERLKGVDSTLKIQPAKLEDSAVYLCASSFLAGGGVNEQFFGPGTRLTVL.

This clonotype was recorded at least ten times. The V call is TRBV5-5, the J call TRBJ1-1; D gene unclear. V lost 2 bases to trimming and J lost 5 bases, with 10 bases between them. In germline, CDR1 is SGHKS, CDR2 YYEKEE (reference sequence). The CDR3 has 13 amino acids. Written as DNA, the CDR3 is TGTGCCAGCAGCTTAGCGCGGGATACTGAAGCTTTCTTT. Translated: CASSLARDTEAFF.

This sequence joins TRBV5-1 and TRBJ1-6; D ambiguous. The V gene's germline CDR1 is SGHRS and CDR2 YFSETQ. Deletions cut 2 bases from V and 3 bases from J, with 18 bases between. This CDR3 is built from 18 residues. The CDR3 bases are TGCGCCAGCAGCTTAGATCGGCCGGGTAACGGCTATAATTCACCCCTCCACTTT. This codes for CASSLDRPGNGYNSPLHF.

With regard to this clonotype: A read error is possible here, since a much larger clone lies one base away. CDR3 sequence (DNA): TGTGCCAGCAGTTTAGCGCGGGGACCTCGGATCTCCTACGAGCGGTACTTC. Its translation is CASSLARGPRISYERYF. This rearrangement joins TRBV12-3 or TRBV12-4 to TRBJ2-7, with D maybe TRBD2 (6 bases). The CDR3 totals 17 residues.

This clonotype has more than one count but fewer than ten. The chain joins TRBV12-3 or TRBV12-4 to TRBJ2-4; D might be TRBD1 (6 bases). The CDR3 consists of 15 residues. V was trimmed by 5 bases and J by 5 bases, leaving 16 bases between them. CDR3: CASSQNRATQNIQYF. CDR3 nucleotide sequence: TGTGCCAGCAGTCAAAACAGGGCGACCCAAAACATTCAGTACTTC.

This clonotype was observed a few times. The chain recombines TRBV11-2 with TRBJ2-1; the match to TRBD2 covers 14 bases. Germline trimming cut 4 bases from V and 7 bases from J; bases unmatched to any gene: 12. The CDR3 runs 18 residues. Germline lookup yields CDR1 SGHAT and CDR2 FQNNGV. Here the CDR3 reads CASSSRLAGGPKSNEQFF. In DNA, the CDR3 is TGTGCCAGCAGCTCCCGACTAGCGGGAGGGCCTAAGTCGAATGAGCAGTTCTTC.

The chain employs TRBV3-1 and TRBJ1-5; the D is unclear. The V end was cut by 4 bases, the J end by 4 bases, with 14 bases between. This CDR3 region has 15 residues. Germline CDR1 is LGHDT and CDR2 is YNNKEL (reference sequence). The CDR3 nucleotides are TGTGCCAGCAGCCCTGGTGGGGAGCGGAATCAGCCCCAGCATTTT. Protein sequence: CASSPGGERNQPQHF.